The clone carrying this T cell receptor (beta chain) occurred a few times. This entry is derived from a study of blood T cell repertoires in COVID-19. The wider study: Collection of acute and convalescent COVID-19 samples took place in the United States, Italy and Spain.

Data came from immunoSEQ multiplex PCR; TCRdb stores just in-frame clones and leaves some out. There are approximately 500,000 clones in the sample; 70% to 90% occur only once, and approximately 2.9% lies in the top ten. V lost 4 bases and J 5 bases, leaving 5 bases between the germline ends. The CDR3 runs 12 residues. The V gene's germline CDR1 is LGHDT and CDR2 YNNKEL (reference sequence). Sequencing was performed on peripheral blood. This TCR derives from a human donor in a cohort sampled during active COVID-19. V is TRBV3-1 (or the pseudogene TRBV3-2) and J is TRBJ2-2; D is unclear. The CDR3 region is CASSLLTGELFF. The CDR3 bases are TGTGCCAGCAGCCTGTTAACCGGGGAGCTGTTTTTT.